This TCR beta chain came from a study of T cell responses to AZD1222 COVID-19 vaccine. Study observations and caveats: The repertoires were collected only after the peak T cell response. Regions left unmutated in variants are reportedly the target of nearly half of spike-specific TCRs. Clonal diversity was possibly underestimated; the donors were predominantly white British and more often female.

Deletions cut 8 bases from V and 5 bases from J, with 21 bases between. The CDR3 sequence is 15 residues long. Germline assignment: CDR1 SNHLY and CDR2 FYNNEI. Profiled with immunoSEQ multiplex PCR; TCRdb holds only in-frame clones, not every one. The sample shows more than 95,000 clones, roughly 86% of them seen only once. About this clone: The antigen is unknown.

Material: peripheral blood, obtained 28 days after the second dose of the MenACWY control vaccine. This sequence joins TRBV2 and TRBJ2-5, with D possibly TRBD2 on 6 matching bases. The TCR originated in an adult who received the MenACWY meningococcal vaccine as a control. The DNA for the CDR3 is TGTGCCAGCCACCTAGCGAGGGGTGTGGATGAGACCCAGTACTTC. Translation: CASHLARGVDETQYF.